This T cell receptor beta chain stems from a study of blood T cells in healthy people across ages. Together with a sample-barcoded 5' primer, a J-beta primer mix was included in a second PCR lasting about 6 to 11 cycles. TCRdb fed the 5' RACE reads into MiXCR, producing one record per CDR3 protein. The table has 2 million or so distinct CDR3 sequences, roughly 49% seen once. This receptor was identified in a woman aged 40 to 50 in good health. The sequenced sample was blood.

The DNA of the CDR3 is TGTGCCAGCAGCGTAGCTACGCGGGGATTGAATTACGAGCAGTACTTC. It yields the protein CASSVATRGLNYEQYF. The V and J genes are TRBV9 and TRBJ2-7; D is perhaps TRBD2 (6 bases). In germline, CDR1 is SGDLS, CDR2 YYNGEE. V was trimmed by 0 bases and J by 4 bases, leaving 17 bases between them. The CDR3 runs to 16 residues.